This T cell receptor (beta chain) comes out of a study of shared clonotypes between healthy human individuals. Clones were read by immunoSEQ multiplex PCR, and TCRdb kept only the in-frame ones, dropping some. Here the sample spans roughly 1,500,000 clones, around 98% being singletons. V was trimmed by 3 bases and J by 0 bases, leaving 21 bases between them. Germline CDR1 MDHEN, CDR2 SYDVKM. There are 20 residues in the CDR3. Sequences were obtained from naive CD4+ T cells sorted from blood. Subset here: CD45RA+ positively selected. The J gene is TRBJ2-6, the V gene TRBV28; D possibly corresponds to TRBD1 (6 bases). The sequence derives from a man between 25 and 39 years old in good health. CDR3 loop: CASSLGMTDRRNSGANVLTF. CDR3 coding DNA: TGTGCCAGCAGTTTGGGGATGACGGACAGACGAAACTCTGGGGCCAACGTCCTGACTTTC.